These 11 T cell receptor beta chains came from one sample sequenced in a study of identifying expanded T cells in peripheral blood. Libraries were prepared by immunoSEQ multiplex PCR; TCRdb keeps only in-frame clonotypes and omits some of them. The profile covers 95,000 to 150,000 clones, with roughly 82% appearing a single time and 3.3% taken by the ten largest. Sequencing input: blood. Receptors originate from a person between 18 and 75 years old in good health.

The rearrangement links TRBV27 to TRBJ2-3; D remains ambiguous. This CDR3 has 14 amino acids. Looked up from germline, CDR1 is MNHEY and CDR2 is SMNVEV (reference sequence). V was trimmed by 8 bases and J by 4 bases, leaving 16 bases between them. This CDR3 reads CASGRDWKADTQYF. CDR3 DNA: TGTGCCAGCGGCCGAGACTGGAAAGCAGATACGCAGTATTTT.

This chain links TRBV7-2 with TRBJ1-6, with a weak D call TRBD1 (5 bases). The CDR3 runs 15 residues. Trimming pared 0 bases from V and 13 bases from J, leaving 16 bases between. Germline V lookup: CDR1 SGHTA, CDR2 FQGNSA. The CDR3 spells CASSLANQGRVPLHF. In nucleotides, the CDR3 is TGTGCCAGCAGCTTAGCAAACCAGGGCCGAGTGCCCCTCCACTTT.

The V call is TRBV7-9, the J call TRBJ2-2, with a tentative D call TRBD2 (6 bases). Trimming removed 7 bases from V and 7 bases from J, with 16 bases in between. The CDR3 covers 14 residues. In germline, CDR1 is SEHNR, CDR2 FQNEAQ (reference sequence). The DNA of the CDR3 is TGTGCCAGCAAAGGGGAGGCTGGTGTCGGGGAGCTGTTTTTT. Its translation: CASKGEAGVGELFF.

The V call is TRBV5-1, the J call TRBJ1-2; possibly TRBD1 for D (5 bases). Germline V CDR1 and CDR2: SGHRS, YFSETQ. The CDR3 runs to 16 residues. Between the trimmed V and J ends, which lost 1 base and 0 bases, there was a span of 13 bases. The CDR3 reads CASSLYVGRANYGYTF. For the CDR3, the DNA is TGCGCCAGCAGCTTGTATGTGGGGCGGGCTAACTATGGCTACACCTTC.

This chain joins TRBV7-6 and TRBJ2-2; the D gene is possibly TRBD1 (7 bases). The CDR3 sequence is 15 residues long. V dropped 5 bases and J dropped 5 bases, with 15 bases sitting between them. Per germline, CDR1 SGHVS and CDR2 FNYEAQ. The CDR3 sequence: CASSPGQGGTGELFF. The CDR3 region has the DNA TGTGCCAGCAGCCCGGGTCAGGGGGGAACCGGGGAGCTGTTTTTT. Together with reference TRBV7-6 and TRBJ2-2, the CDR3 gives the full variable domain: GAGVSQSPRYKVTKRGQDVALRCDPISGHVSLYWYRQALGQGPEFLTYFNYEAQQDKSGLPNDRFSAERPEGSISTLTIQRTEQRDSAMYRCASSPGQGGTGELFFGEGSRLTVL.

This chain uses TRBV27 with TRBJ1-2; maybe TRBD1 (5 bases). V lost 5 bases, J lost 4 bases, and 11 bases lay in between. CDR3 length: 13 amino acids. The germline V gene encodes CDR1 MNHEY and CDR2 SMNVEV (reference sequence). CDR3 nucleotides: TGTGCCAGCAGTCCTCAGGGACCCTATGGCTACACCTTC. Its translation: CASSPQGPYGYTF.

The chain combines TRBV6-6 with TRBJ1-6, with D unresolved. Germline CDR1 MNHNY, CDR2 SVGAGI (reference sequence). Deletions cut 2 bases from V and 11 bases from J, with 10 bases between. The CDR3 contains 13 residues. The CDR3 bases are TGTGCCAGCAGTTACCAGGTCCAAACACCCCTCCACTTT. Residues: CASSYQVQTPLHF.

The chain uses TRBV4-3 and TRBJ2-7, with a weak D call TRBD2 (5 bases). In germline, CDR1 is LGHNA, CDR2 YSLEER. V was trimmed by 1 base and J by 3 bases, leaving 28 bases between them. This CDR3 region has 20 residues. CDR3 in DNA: TGCGCCAGCAGCCAAGCCGCGACCCCCGAACGAGGAGACTATGTCTACGAGCAGTACTTC. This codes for CASSQAATPERGDYVYEQYF.

The CDR3 sequence is CASTGLRNTGELFF. The CDR3 DNA sequence: TGTGCCAGCACGGGACTTCGGAACACCGGGGAGCTGTTTTTT. This sequence joins TRBV2 and TRBJ2-2, with D perhaps matching TRBD2 (6 bases). There are 14 residues in the CDR3. Germline V gives CDR1 SNHLY, CDR2 FYNNEI. Trimming cost V 7 bases and J 1 base, with 10 bases left between them.

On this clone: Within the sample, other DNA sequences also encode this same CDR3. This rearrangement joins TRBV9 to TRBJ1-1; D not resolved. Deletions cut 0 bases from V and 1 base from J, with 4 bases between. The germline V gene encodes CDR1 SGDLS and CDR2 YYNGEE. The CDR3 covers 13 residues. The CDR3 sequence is CASSVASNTEAFF. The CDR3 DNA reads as TGTGCCAGCAGCGTAGCCTCGAACACTGAAGCTTTCTTT.

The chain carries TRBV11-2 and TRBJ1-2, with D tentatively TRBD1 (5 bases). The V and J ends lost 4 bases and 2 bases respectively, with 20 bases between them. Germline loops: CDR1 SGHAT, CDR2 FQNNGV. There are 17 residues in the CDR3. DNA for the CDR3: TGTGCCAGCAGCTCATCCGGGTTGCAGGGCCCCAACTATGGCTACACCTTC. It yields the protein CASSSSGLQGPNYGYTF.